Each of the 23 T cell receptor beta chains below was sequenced from the same sample in a study of siplizumab effects on memory and regulatory T cells. TCRdb's table, derived via immunoSEQ multiplex PCR, lists solely in-frame clones and lacks some. Of approximately 120,000 clones in the sample, roughly 93% were seen once. Sequencing used non-Treg CD4+ T cells sorted from blood. The receptor source for this set is a human donor in good health.

This chain uses TRBV10-3 with TRBJ1-3; D not certain. The length of the CDR3 is 16 residues. Germline V lookup: CDR1 ENHRY, CDR2 SYGVKD. Trimming cost V 1 base and J 0 bases, with 10 bases left between them. For the CDR3, the DNA is TGTGCCATCAGTGAGTTCCCGTTAGGCTCTGGAAACACCATATATTTT. This codes for CAISEFPLGSGNTIYF.

The V and J genes are TRBV10-3 and TRBJ2-7; 8 nucleotides agree with TRBD1. The CDR3 extends over 12 amino acids. Trimming removed 10 bases from V and 5 bases from J; junction bases left unmatched: 7. Germline V CDR1 and CDR2: ENHRY, SYGVKD. The CDR3 protein is CATWDRPDEQYF. CDR3 nucleotide sequence: TGTGCCACTTGGGACAGGCCTGACGAGCAGTACTTC.

This clone showed up just once. The V and J genes are TRBV7-3 and TRBJ2-7; D gene uncertain. Trimming cost V 6 bases and J 1 base, with 10 bases left between them. The germline V gene encodes CDR1 SGHTA and CDR2 FQGTGA. CDR3 length equals 13 residues. In nucleotides, the CDR3 is TGTGCCAGCAGTCTACAGCCGTCCTACGAGCAGTACTTC. Protein sequence: CASSLQPSYEQYF.

This chain connects TRBV6-5 to TRBJ1-5; D unresolved. The CDR3 has 15 amino acids. V was clipped by 7 bases and J by 1 base, with 14 bases between them. Germline V gives CDR1 MNHEY, CDR2 SVGAGI. CDR3 amino acids: CASIEGIKSNQPQHF. In nucleotides, the CDR3 is TGTGCCAGCATTGAGGGAATTAAGAGCAATCAGCCCCAGCATTTT.

This clone was seen a single time. The same CDR3 also results from other DNA sequences found in this sample. This chain uses TRBV27 with TRBJ1-1, with a possible D match to TRBD1 (5 bases). V shed 2 bases and J shed 1 base, with 5 bases lying between them. Germline V lookup: CDR1 MNHEY, CDR2 SMNVEV (reference sequence). The CDR3 sequence is 13 residues long. The CDR3 bases are TGTGCCAGCAGTTTAAGGGGGAACACTGAAGCTTTCTTT. Residues: CASSLRGNTEAFF.

A single count supports this clone. This chain links TRBV11-2 with TRBJ2-3; D tentatively fits TRBD1 or TRBD2 (5 bases each). V gave up 0 bases and J gave up 4 bases, with 14 bases separating them. The CDR3 contains 16 residues. The germline gives CDR1 SGHAT, CDR2 FQNNGV. Here the CDR3 reads CASSLDTGLGADTQYF. In DNA form, the CDR3 reads TGTGCCAGCAGCTTAGATACGGGGCTAGGGGCAGATACGCAGTATTTT.

The V and J genes are TRBV6-1 and TRBJ2-2; weak D call: TRBD1 (6 bases). The CDR3 runs 16 residues. V lost 4 bases and J 5 bases, leaving 17 bases between the germline ends. The germline gives CDR1 MNHNS, CDR2 SASEGT. CDR3 in amino acids: CASSGTPNRATGELFF. The CDR3 nucleotides read TGTGCCAGCAGTGGGACTCCCAACAGGGCGACCGGGGAGCTGTTTTTT.

The chain recombines TRBV6-1 with TRBJ1-1, with 7 bases aligning to TRBD1. CDR1 MNHNS and CDR2 SASEGT come from the germline V gene. The CDR3 length is 16 residues. The J segment lost 6 bases and the V segment lost 3 bases, leaving 13 bases of the junction unmatched. CDR3 DNA sequence: TGTGCCAGCAGTGAGGAGGGGGCTTTGAATTTTGCTGAAGCTTTCTTT. The encoded protein is CASSEEGALNFAEAFF.

J is TRBJ1-1 and V is TRBV6-5; D gene uncertain. The CDR3 extends over 13 amino acids. V was shortened by 5 bases and J by 5 bases, with 12 bases between the two germline ends. Per the germline V gene, CDR1 is MNHEY and CDR2 is SVGAGI. The CDR3 DNA follows: TGTGCCAGCAGTCTATCCGGCGGGACTGAAGCTTTCTTT. This gives the protein CASSLSGGTEAFF.

V usage is TRBV19 and J usage is TRBJ1-1, with 7 bases fitting TRBD1. Germline V lookup: CDR1 LNHDA, CDR2 SQIVND (reference sequence). The CDR3 has 14 amino acids. J gave up 4 bases and V 7 bases, and 9 bases lay outside the gene matches. The CDR3 reads CASTAGGPITEAFF. The DNA for the CDR3 is TGTGCCAGTACAGCAGGGGGGCCGATCACTGAAGCTTTCTTT.

This chain links TRBV28 with TRBJ2-7; 7 bases match TRBD2. V was clipped by 4 bases and J by 5 bases; unmatched bases: 14. CDR1 MDHEN and CDR2 SYDVKM come from the germline V gene. The CDR3 loop spans 16 amino acids. The CDR3 is CASSSLIENGRDEQYF. CDR3 DNA: TGTGCCAGCAGTTCCCTAATAGAGAATGGGAGGGACGAGCAGTACTTC.

The gene calls are TRBV2 and TRBJ2-7; D may correspond to TRBD1 or TRBD2 (5 bases each). This CDR3 has 12 amino acids. Deletions cut 7 bases from V and 5 bases from J, with 12 bases between. Looked up from germline, CDR1 is SNHLY and CDR2 is FYNNEI. CDR3: CASIQRDHEQYF. The CDR3 nucleotides read TGTGCCAGCATTCAGAGGGACCACGAGCAGTACTTC. Looking up the rest from reference TRBV2 and TRBJ2-7 gives the full variable domain: EPEVTQTPSHQVTQMGQEVILRCVPISNHLYFYWYRQILGQKVEFLVSFYNNEISEKSEIFDDQFSVERPDGSNFTLKIRSTKLEDSAMYFCASIQRDHEQYFGPGTRLTVT.

V usage is TRBV9 and J usage is TRBJ2-1; 12 positions agree with TRBD2. The CDR3 totals 15 residues. CDR1 and CDR2 (germline): SGDLS, YYNGEE. Losses at the gene ends were 0 bases for V and 7 bases for J; bases not matched to a gene: 2. The DNA for the CDR3 is TGTGCCAGCAGCGTAGTGACTAGCGGGGGAAATGAGCAGTTCTTC. Translated: CASSVVTSGGNEQFF.

V usage is TRBV6-1 and J usage is TRBJ2-1; D is unresolved. The V and J ends lost 0 bases and 3 bases respectively, with 9 bases between them. The CDR3 is 15 residues long. Germline V gene sequence: CDR1 MNHNS, CDR2 SASEGT. The CDR3 sequence is CASSEARYHYNEQFF. The CDR3, as DNA: TGTGCCAGCAGTGAAGCCAGATACCACTACAATGAGCAGTTCTTC.

The V call is TRBV5-1, the J call TRBJ2-1, with 10 bases that match TRBD2. Trimming cost V 4 bases and J 4 bases; bases outside gene matches: 5. Germline CDR1 and CDR2: SGHRS and YFSETQ. There are 15 residues in the CDR3. The CDR3: CASSPTSGYYNEQFF. The CDR3 DNA reads as TGCGCCAGCAGCCCGACTAGCGGGTATTACAATGAGCAGTTCTTC.

The gene calls are TRBV7-2 and TRBJ1-5, with D hard to call. The length of the CDR3 is 13 residues. Germline loops: CDR1 SGHTA, CDR2 FQGNSA. V lost 5 bases and J lost 5, with 10 bases in between. The CDR3 DNA sequence: TGTGCCAGCAGCCTTAAGGACGATCAGCCCCAGCATTTT. Translated: CASSLKDDQPQHF.

The chain employs TRBV18 and TRBJ2-5, with 8 bases aligning to TRBD1. The CDR3 loop spans 15 amino acids. V was clipped by 4 bases and J by 1 base; unmatched bases: 5. CDR1 KGHSH and CDR2 LQKENI come from the germline V gene. This CDR3 is CASSRDRLAQETQYF. DNA for the CDR3: TGTGCCAGCTCACGGGACAGGCTAGCCCAAGAGACCCAGTACTTC.

This chain joins TRBV5-4 and TRBJ2-3; 8 nucleotides match TRBD2. This CDR3 contains 15 residues. V lost 4 bases and J lost 5; bases outside the gene matches: 9. Germline-derived CDR1 and CDR2 are SGHNT and YYREEE (reference sequence). The CDR3 nucleotides are TGTGCCAGCAGCGGGGGTGAGCGGGGGATAGATACGCAGTATTTT. Encoded protein: CASSGGERGIDTQYF.

The gene calls are TRBV11-2 and TRBJ2-5; D remains unclear. V was clipped by 5 bases and J by 1 base, with 8 bases between them. Germline V gives CDR1 SGHAT, CDR2 FQNNGV. The CDR3 is 13 amino acids. CDR3 sequence reads: CASSPDPQETQYF. The CDR3 bases are TGTGCCAGCAGCCCCGACCCCCAAGAGACCCAGTACTTC.

The V gene is TRBV27, the J gene TRBJ1-5; TRBD1 might be the D (6 bases). Per the germline V gene, CDR1 is MNHEY and CDR2 is SMNVEV (reference sequence). V dropped 1 base and J dropped 11 bases, with 12 bases sitting between them. CDR3 length equals 13 residues. DNA of the CDR3: TGTGCCAGCAGTTTATTTAACAGGGAAGCCCAGCATTTT. Amino acid sequence: CASSLFNREAQHF.

The chain couples TRBV27 to TRBJ1-1, with unresolved D. The CDR3 runs 12 residues. CDR1 is MNHEY and CDR2 is SMNVEV in the germline V gene (reference sequence). The germline V and J ends were trimmed by 3 bases and 10 bases, with 12 bases remaining between them. Written as DNA, the CDR3 is TGTGCCAGCAGTTTCTCCAAAAAGGGAGCTTTCTTT. Translating it yields CASSFSKKGAFF.

This clone was found once. This chain links TRBV5-1 with TRBJ1-1; D is possibly TRBD1 (6 bases). This CDR3 has 15 amino acids. Germline V CDR1 and CDR2: SGHRS, YFSETQ. V was shortened by 0 bases and J by 0 bases, with 9 bases between the two germline ends. The CDR3 DNA follows: TGCGCCAGCAGCTTGGCGGGGACAATGAACACTGAAGCTTTCTTT. This codes for CASSLAGTMNTEAFF.

The chain recombines TRBV2 with TRBJ1-3; D not resolved. From germline, CDR1 is SNHLY and CDR2 FYNNEI. The CDR3 is made up of 13 amino acids. V lost 6 bases and J lost 0, with 6 bases in between. The CDR3 spells CASSRNSGNTIYF. The CDR3 nucleotides read TGTGCCAGCAGCCGAAACTCTGGAAACACCATATATTTT. The variable domain in full, with the rest retrieved from reference TRBV2 and TRBJ1-3, is EPEVTQTPSHQVTQMGQEVILRCVPISNHLYFYWYRQILGQKVEFLVSFYNNEISEKSEIFDDQFSVERPDGSNFTLKIRSTKLEDSAMYFCASSRNSGNTIYFGEGSWLTVV.